This paragraph covers one T cell receptor beta chain sequence. Antigen unknown. Building the TCR beta libraries relied on iRepertoire HTBI primers, and CDR3 regions underwent Arm-PCR. MiXCR, applied by TCRdb to the multiplex PCR reads, yields one record per CDR3 protein. The repertoire holds hundreds of thousands of distinct CDR3 sequences, roughly 14% seen once, with 10% in the top ten. The sample comes from a study of regulatory T cells in long-lasting Graves disease. Findings of the study overall: Patients with persistent Graves' had lower TCR diversity than newly diagnosed patients. Only peripheral blood was studied, not thyroid tissue. Results may be inaccurate due to the small sample size.

Sample time point: newly diagnosed GD, antithyroid drugs for less than 3 months. The TCR library used RNA extracted from PBMCs. The same data also went into a second study, on T cells in Graves' hyperthyroidism and ophthalmopathy.

Here the sequenced sample was peripheral blood mononuclear cells (PBMCs), taken at new diagnosis, from a patient treated with antithyroid drugs. This receptor was taken from a man aged 30 to 39 with Graves disease.

As DNA, the CDR3 is TGTGCTAGTGGTTTCATACGGGACAGGGGACTCTATATCAGCTCCTACAATGAGCAGTTCTTC. Its translation: CASGFIRDRGLYISSYNEQFF. This chain uses TRBV12-5 with TRBJ2-1; 10 nucleotides line up with TRBD1. Germline loops: CDR1 LGHNT, CDR2 FRNRAP. The CDR3 runs 21 residues. Trimming cost V 3 bases and J 0 bases; bases outside gene matches: 17.